Listed below are T cell receptor beta chains from one sample, sequenced in a study of T cell changes during pregnancy in multiple sclerosis. TCRdb's copy holds only in-frame clones and misses some; the assay was immunoSEQ multiplex PCR. This table has tens of thousands of clones, 93% appearing once. The material sequenced was peripheral blood, taken in the second trimester of pregnancy. These receptors were obtained from a female donor with multiple sclerosis, enrolled in a pregnancy study. CDR3s include the opening cysteine and the closing phenylalanine or tryptophan. A D gene is named only where the DNA matches it firmly. Clone sizes are given selectively: once, few, many, or a class where the clone is expanded.

abundance,d_gene,j_gene,v_gene,CDR3aa,CDR3nt
.,.,TRBJ1-4,TRBV6-6,CASTMGGKLFF,TGTGCCAGCACCATGGGGGGAAAACTGTTTTTT
.,TRBD2,TRBJ2-3,TRBV10-3,CAISHGLGTDTQYF,TGTGCCATCAGCCACGGACTAGGCACAGATACGCAGTATTTT
.,TRBD2,TRBJ2-1,TRBV7-8,CASSPSVLAGVYNEQFF,TGTGCCAGCAGCCCCTCAGTACTCGCGGGAGTCTACAATGAGCAGTTCTTC
.,.,TRBJ1-4,TRBV6-5,CASRDGREKLFF,TGTGCCAGCAGAGACGGCAGGGAAAAACTGTTTTTT
.,TRBD1,TRBJ1-5,TRBV28,CASSTRGLGNQPQHF,TGTGCCAGCAGTACCAGGGGGCTTGGCAATCAGCCCCAGCATTTT
.,TRBD2,TRBJ2-1,TRBV5-1,CASSPGGASNEQFF,TGCGCCAGCAGCCCGGGGGGGGCTTCCAATGAGCAGTTCTTC
once,.,TRBJ2-7,TRBV15,CATSGDSDRDYSYEQYF,TGTGCCACCAGCGGAGACTCGGACAGGGACTACTCCTACGAGCAGTACTTC
.,TRBD2,TRBJ2-1,TRBV5-4,CASSFPLAGAYNEQFF,TGTGCCAGCAGCTTCCCCCTAGCGGGGGCCTACAATGAGCAGTTCTTC
once,.,TRBJ2-2,TRBV5-1,CASSLAGNTGELFF,TGCGCCAGCAGCTTGGCGGGGAACACCGGGGAGCTGTTTTTT
.,TRBD2,TRBJ2-3,TRBV7-9,CASSLVSLREEKDTQYF,TGTGCCAGCAGCTTAGTTTCGCTGCGGGAGGAGAAAGATACGCAGTATTTT
.,.,TRBJ2-2,TRBV19,CASTHLGGMAGELFF,TGTGCCAGTACCCACCTTGGGGGGATGGCCGGGGAGCTGTTTTTT
.,TRBD1,TRBJ1-2,TRBV6-1,CASSHRGRNGYTF,TGTGCCAGCAGCCACAGGGGTCGGAATGGCTACACCTTC
.,TRBD2,TRBJ2-2,TRBV7-6,CASSLDPSGRARTGELFF,TGTGCCAGCAGCTTAGATCCTAGCGGGAGGGCCAGAACCGGGGAGCTGTTTTTT
.,TRBD2,TRBJ2-1,TRBV7-2,CASSTSGQSYNEQFF,TGTGCCAGCAGCACTAGCGGGCAGTCCTACAATGAGCAGTTCTTC
once,.,TRBJ1-4,TRBV7-2,CASSLGRTNEKLFF,TGTGCCAGCAGCTTAGGCCGGACTAATGAAAAACTGTTTTTT
.,.,TRBJ2-5,TRBV7-9,CASSSNRGSEWTQYF,TGTGCCAGCAGCTCAAACCGAGGGTCGGAGTGGACCCAGTACTTC
medium-sized,TRBD2,TRBJ2-2,TRBV7-3,CASSPRTSGMFLAGELFF,TGTGCCAGCAGCCCTCGGACTAGCGGGATGTTTTTGGCCGGGGAGCTGTTTTTT
.,.,TRBJ1-2,TRBV28,CASSQNYGYTF,TGTGCCAGCAGTCAGAACTATGGCTACACCTTC
.,.,TRBJ1-4,TRBV11-2,CASSLVVWKEGLDEKLFF,TGTGCCAGCAGCTTAGTCGTGTGGAAGGAGGGGCTGGATGAAAAACTGTTTTTT
.,.,TRBJ2-3,TRBV6-6,CASSYLGLSDTQYF,TGTGCCAGCAGTTACCTGGGACTTTCCGATACGCAGTATTTT
once,.,TRBJ2-2,TRBV4-1,CASSQAQGFGELFF,TGCGCCAGCAGCCAAGCCCAGGGTTTCGGGGAGCTGTTTTTT
.,.,TRBJ1-1,TRBV9,CASSVATGNTEAFF,TGTGCCAGCAGCGTAGCGACAGGGAACACTGAAGCTTTCTTT
.,TRBD1,TRBJ2-7,TRBV29-1,CSVVGQGSFYEQYF,TGCAGCGTTGTGGGACAGGGTTCATTCTACGAGCAGTACTTC